This T cell receptor beta chain was identified during a study of blood T cells in healthy people across ages. Primed by a sample-barcoded 5' primer and a J-beta primer mix, a second PCR proceeded for 7 to 11 cycles. A 12-random-nucleotide template-switch adaptor tagged each cDNA molecule. MiXCR was run by TCRdb on the 5' RACE reads, yielding one entry per CDR3 protein. This table has around 900,000 distinct CDR3 sequences, less than 35% appearing once. Concerning this clonotype itself: Antigen specificity is unknown.

No fewer than 6 micrograms of total RNA were isolated from every sample. Study-level findings and limits: Shifts in expanded clonotypes may have been confounded by donor CMV status, which was unknown.

Sequenced input: blood. The sequence came from a woman of 80 years or more in good health.

The CDR3 nucleotides are TGCAGCGTTCAACGGACAGGGGCTAACACTGAAGCTTTCTTT. Translating gives CSVQRTGANTEAFF. The chain is built from TRBV29-1 and TRBJ1-1, with 9 bases matching TRBD1. The CDR3 extends over 14 amino acids. V gave up 5 bases and J gave up 2 bases; unmatched junction bases: 6. Looked up from germline, CDR1 is SQVTM and CDR2 is ANQGSEA.